This entry features one T cell receptor (beta chain) sequence. A single count supports this clone. Its target antigen remains unknown. Base qualities were left out, and no much larger clone turns up one base away. This entry belongs to a study of T cell responses to AZD1222 COVID-19 vaccine (dated by TCRdb to the early 2020s). About the full investigation: TCR sequencing covered some 250 trial participants: roughly 200 given two doses of AZD1222 and approximately 25 given two doses of MenACWY control vaccine. Trial participants were enrolled by age into 18-55, 56-69 and 70-plus year subgroups, with around 150, 28 and 57 TCR-sequenced participants respectively.

In light of the paper, this sample's time point label describes: about 28 days (+/-7) after the second vaccine dose. AZD1222 recipients whose second dose came at about 4 weeks and those whose second dose came at about 12 weeks were combined into one group, since spike-specific TCR depth and breadth did not differ between the two schedules. Vaccinee samples were obtained from the UK trials COV001 and COV002, which included a single-blind randomized controlled phase 2/3 trial of AZD1222 (ChAdOx1 nCoV-19) in healthy adults. For TCRbeta chain sequencing, PBMC samples from trial participants were taken at day 0 and at day 28 after the second dose. The CDR3 regions of human TCRbeta chains were analyzed by immunosequencing. Per the original workflow: TCRs in the repertoires were matched against a reference library of SARS-CoV-2-specific TCRs that had been generated with the MIRA antigen-specificity platform. Breadth was defined as the fraction of unique TCRs that were SARS-CoV-2-associated. Depth was defined as the fraction of total T cells that were SARS-CoV-2-associated. Each spike-specific TCR was assigned to its reactive spike region and to a CD4 or CD8 class using the MIRA data. Log10-transformed breadth and depth values were compared by one-way ANOVA with Sidak's multiple comparisons tests. Sourced from immuneACCESS, this table was stored by TCRdb with only in-frame sequences that have V and J called. A share of the clones is absent; for the studies checked, an unresolved V gene accounts for under half, and the remainder has no known explanation. V, J and clone size are taken as reported in that table, and D and trimming were inferred from the DNA itself. For this sample there are tens of thousands of clones; roughly nine tenths appear just once. Around 30% of the sample is taken by the ten largest.

Overall study results and their limits: Participants were mostly white British and included more females than males, and it was suggested by the authors that clonal diversity may have been underestimated. Because no day 14 peak-response samples were available, repertoires were characterized only after the peak T cell response. The vaccine-associated CD4 TCRs covered the entire spike protein, and the dominant responses fell in regions 160-218 and 743-854. In the small 56-69-year group, the increase in depth fell short of significance, most likely because of low power. Nearly half of unique spike-specific TCRs reportedly recognized epitopes outside regions mutated in the B.1.351 and B.1.1.7 variants. A significant rise in spike-specific TCR breadth and depth was observed after two AZD1222 doses relative to day 0 and relative to MenACWY recipients. Only 5 to 7 AZD1222 recipients were SARS-CoV-2 seropositive at baseline, limiting conclusions about previously exposed vaccinees.

The TCR was taken from an adult who received the AZD1222 COVID-19 vaccine. The sample was peripheral blood, taken 28 days after the second AZD1222 dose.

The sequenced DNA: TGTGCCAGCAGTGAAGCCCCTGGGGGGGGCTACGAGCAGTACTTC. This is translated as CASSEAPGGGYEQYF. The chain was built from TRBV2 and TRBJ2-7; a stretch of 7 junction bases matches TRBD2. Sequences SNHLY (CDR1) and FYNNEI (CDR2) are obtained from the germline V gene. From the cysteine through the phenylalanine, the CDR3 covers 15 amino acids. Left in the record is the CDR3 DNA by itself, 45 bases read in frame from the first base. After removal of 0 bases from V and 3 bases from J, the junction retains 5 bases not matched to a gene. Outside the CDR3, residues come from the reference TRBV2 and TRBJ2-7 proteins, so the full variable domain is: EPEVTQTPSHQVTQMGQEVILRCVPISNHLYFYWYRQILGQKVEFLVSFYNNEISEKSEIFDDQFSVERPDGSNFTLKIRSTKLEDSAMYFCASSEAPGGGYEQYFGPGTRLTVT.